By sample fraction, the clone carrying this T cell receptor beta chain is medium-sized. This entry is derived from a study of Japanese encephalitis immunity and Zika vaccine responses. Looking at the study overall: Stimulation used ZIKV structural-protein peptides split into flavivirus-conserved and non-conserved pools, or pre-vaccination-matched JEV or YFV peptides.

TCRdb reprocessed the 5' RACE reads via MiXCR and lists one record per CDR3 protein. The table lists roughly 360 distinct CDR3 sequences, 1.5% to 2% of them singletons. The CDR3 loop spans 14 amino acids. Trimming pared 4 bases from V and 2 bases from J, leaving 11 bases between. Germline V gene data show CDR1 as SGDLS and CDR2 as YYNGEE. CFSE-labeled PBMCs were cultured approximately 6 days with peptide pools, each at 0.8 to 1 ug/mL. Live CD56-CD19-CD16-CD3+CD4+ cells with low CFSE were sorted unfixed as proliferating CD4 T cells. The source was antigen-activated CD4+ T cells from blood, cultured, collected during a Zika inactivated vaccine study. The V and J genes are TRBV9 and TRBJ2-3; a weak D match, TRBD1 (5 bases). The clonotype comes from an adult man who received an inactivated Zika virus vaccine. The CDR3 reads CASSRGISTDTQYF. Here the CDR3 DNA reads TGTGCCAGCAGCAGGGGAATCTCCACAGATACGCAGTATTTT.